A selection of T cell receptor beta chains follows, all from one sample in a study of blood T cell repertoires in COVID-19. Clones were read by immunoSEQ multiplex PCR, and TCRdb kept only the in-frame ones, dropping some. The table shows around 250,000 clones, with 90% occurring only once. The sample consisted of peripheral blood. These receptors came from a woman aged 60-70 years with COVID-19, enrolled during active disease. CDR3s include the opening cysteine and the closing phenylalanine or tryptophan. D genes are given only for firm matches. Not every row has a clone size; where given, it reads once, few, many or a size class.

D gene	V gene	J gene	clone size	CDR3 protein	CDR3 DNA
NA	TRBV6-2/TRBV6-3	TRBJ2-1	NA	CASSYDPGLLYNEQFF	TGTGCCAGCAGTTACGATCCTGGACTTCTCTACAATGAGCAGTTCTTC
NA	TRBV6-5	TRBJ2-6	NA	CASRTQGIGANVLTF	TGTGCCAGCAGGACCCAGGGGATCGGGGCCAACGTCCTGACTTTC
NA	TRBV12-3/TRBV12-4	TRBJ2-1	NA	CASSQYRASEQFF	TGTGCCAGCAGTCAGTACAGGGCTAGTGAGCAGTTCTTC
TRBD1	TRBV2	TRBJ1-2	few	CASSGDRDYGYTF	TGTGCCAGCAGTGGGGACAGGGACTATGGCTACACCTTC
TRBD1	TRBV5-6	TRBJ1-5	once	CASSHTGELNQPQHF	TGTGCCAGCAGCCATACAGGGGAATTGAATCAGCCCCAGCATTTT
NA	TRBV20-1	TRBJ1-2	NA	CSASQGVAYGYTF	TGCAGTGCTAGTCAAGGGGTGGCCTATGGCTACACCTTC
NA	TRBV7-2	TRBJ2-7	NA	CASSRRWEQYF	TGTGCCAGCAGCCGCCGGTGGGAGCAGTACTTC
NA	TRBV29-1	TRBJ1-2	NA	CSARQAGGYTF	TGCAGCGCTAGACAGGCGGGTGGCTACACCTTC
TRBD1	TRBV4-1	TRBJ1-1	NA	CASSPGGRRVTEAFF	TGCGCCAGCAGCCCAGGGGGCCGCCGGGTAACTGAAGCTTTCTTT
NA	TRBV12-2	TRBJ2-7	NA	CASRLAGGPTTSTYEQYF	TGTGCAAGTCGCTTGGCGGGGGGGCCCACTACCTCTACCTACGAGCAGTACTTC
TRBD1	TRBV7-2	TRBJ1-3	NA	CASSWGVEGARGNTIYF	TGTGCCAGCAGCTGGGGGGTGGAGGGGGCGCGTGGAAACACCATATATTTT
TRBD2	TRBV3-1/TRBV3-2	TRBJ2-1	NA	CASSQLKRGGEDEQFF	TGTGCCAGCAGCCAACTAAAGCGGGGGGGCGAGGATGAGCAGTTCTTC
NA	TRBV9	TRBJ2-1	few	CASSVEGVLERMSNEQFF	TGTGCCAGCAGCGTAGAAGGGGTCCTGGAACGGATGAGCAATGAGCAGTTCTTC